These 25 T cell receptor beta chains came from one sample sequenced in a study of T cell responses to AZD1222 COVID-19 vaccine. Assay used: immunoSEQ multiplex PCR; TCRdb lists only in-frame clones, some missing. The table shows tens of thousands of clones, with 80% to 85% occurring only once. The specimen was peripheral blood, collected on day 0 of AZD1222 vaccination. These receptors originate from an adult in good health.

J is TRBJ2-7 and V is TRBV6-5, with 11 bases aligning to TRBD2. In germline, CDR1 is MNHEY, CDR2 SVGAGI. Trimming took 5 bases from V and 1 from J; bases not matched to a gene: 4. CDR3 length: 15 residues. CDR3 in DNA: TGTGCCAGCAGTCCCGGGACTAGCGGATCCTACGAGCAGTACTTC. Translated, it gives CASSPGTSGSYEQYF.

The chain has TRBV11-3 and TRBJ1-1; no reliable D call. The CDR3 spans 14 residues. Trimming took off 1 base at V and 1 base at J, with 7 bases between the two ends. CDR1 and CDR2 (germline): SGHNT, YENEEA. Here the CDR3 reads CASSLGAGNTEAFF. The CDR3 coding sequence is TGTGCCAGCAGCTTAGGGGCAGGGAACACTGAAGCTTTCTTT.

This rearrangement joins TRBV4-3 to TRBJ1-5, with a possible D match to TRBD1 (5 bases). Germline assignment: CDR1 LGHNA and CDR2 YSLEER. Trimming took off 4 bases at V and 4 bases at J, with 11 bases between the two ends. This CDR3 comprises 14 residues. CDR3: CASSRDGGNQPQHF. The CDR3 DNA sequence: TGCGCCAGCAGCCGGGACGGCGGGAATCAGCCCCAGCATTTT.

This chain connects TRBV4-1 to TRBJ2-5; 10 bases map to TRBD1. Germline V gene sequence: CDR1 MGHRA, CDR2 YSYEKL. The trim removed 3 bases at V and 4 bases at J, leaving 5 bases unmatched. The CDR3 is made up of 15 amino acids. Here the CDR3 reads CASSHPRDRGETQYF. CDR3 bases: TGCGCCAGCAGCCACCCCAGGGACAGGGGAGAGACCCAGTACTTC.

The chain recombines TRBV6-6 with TRBJ1-3; D gene uncertain. Trimming cost V 6 bases and J 0 bases, with 12 bases left between them. The length of the CDR3 is 15 residues. CDR1 and CDR2 from the germline V gene are MNHNY and SVGAGI (reference sequence). CDR3 nucleotides: TGTGCCAGCAGAGAGGACGGTGGCTCTGGAAACACCATATATTTT. This encodes CASREDGGSGNTIYF.

The J gene is TRBJ1-1, the V gene TRBV6-6, with D tentatively TRBD1 (5 bases). From germline, CDR1 is MNHNY and CDR2 SVGAGI (reference sequence). The length of the CDR3 is 16 residues. Trimming took off 6 bases at V and 4 bases at J, with 21 bases between the two ends. CDR3 protein: CASSQARGGEITEAFF. In nucleotides, the CDR3 is TGTGCCAGCAGCCAGGCCCGGGGGGGGGAGATCACTGAAGCTTTCTTT.

This chain connects TRBV27 to TRBJ1-2, with TRBD1 identical over 12 bases. This CDR3 is 15 amino acids long. Trimming removed 5 bases from V and 6 bases from J; junction bases left unmatched: 7. Germline CDR1 and CDR2: MNHEY and SMNVEV (reference sequence). Here the CDR3 reads CASSNTGQGANGYTF. CDR3 bases: TGTGCCAGCAGTAACACGGGACAGGGGGCTAATGGCTACACCTTC.

The chain combines TRBV7-9 with TRBJ1-6; D perhaps matches TRBD1 (5 bases). CDR1 SEHNR and CDR2 FQNEAQ come from the germline V gene (reference sequence). Trimming removed 1 base at V and 9 bases at J, with 13 bases between. The CDR3 runs to 15 residues. The CDR3 spells CASSLVRGLGSPLHF. The CDR3 bases are TGTGCCAGCAGCTTAGTGAGGGGCTTAGGTTCACCCCTCCACTTT.

V is TRBV13 and J is TRBJ1-1; 7 nucleotides align to TRBD1. This CDR3 comprises 14 residues. V trimming: 2 bases; J trimming: 5 bases; junction bases outside the gene matches: 5. Per the germline V gene, CDR1 is PRHDT and CDR2 is FYEKMQ (reference sequence). The CDR3 nucleotides are TGTGCCAGCAGCTTAATACAGGGGCGTACTGAAGCTTTCTTT. It translates to CASSLIQGRTEAFF.

This CDR3 is CASSLPGPNEKLFF. In DNA form, the CDR3 reads TGTGCCAGCAGCTTACCCGGACCTAATGAAAAACTGTTTTTT. The chain joins TRBV5-5 to TRBJ1-4; no clear D. CDR1 and CDR2 (germline): SGHKS, YYEKEE (reference sequence). The ends were cut back, 2 bases at V and 3 bases at J, with 8 bases in the middle. CDR3 size: 14 residues.

The rearrangement links TRBV9 to TRBJ2-3, with 9 positions matching TRBD2. Looked up from germline, CDR1 is SGDLS and CDR2 is YYNGEE. There are 14 residues in the CDR3. V gave up 4 bases and J gave up 6 bases; unmatched junction bases: 6. CDR3 nucleotides: TGTGCCAGCAGCTCTGGGACTAGCAGCGATACGCAGTATTTT. It translates to CASSSGTSSDTQYF.

This rearrangement joins TRBV4-2 to TRBJ1-5; 7 bases map to TRBD1. The CDR3 covers 14 residues. Looked up from germline, CDR1 is LGHNA and CDR2 is YNFKEQ. The trim removed 2 bases at V and 3 bases at J, leaving 1 base unmatched. This CDR3 is CASSQTGVNQPQHF. Written as DNA, the CDR3 is TGTGCCAGCAGCCAAACAGGGGTCAATCAGCCCCAGCATTTT.

This rearrangement joins TRBV10-3 to TRBJ1-2, with D perhaps TRBD1 (6 bases). V gave up 2 bases and J gave up 3 bases, with 13 bases separating them. Germline V gene sequence: CDR1 ENHRY, CDR2 SYGVKD. This CDR3 comprises 15 residues. CDR3 residues: CAISEGGQGYYGYTF. The CDR3 DNA follows: TGTGCCATCAGTGAGGGGGGGCAGGGGTACTATGGCTACACCTTC.

V gene TRBV5-8 combines with J gene TRBJ2-5, with D maybe TRBD1 (5 bases). Germline V gene lookup returns CDR1 SGHTS and CDR2 YDEGEE. Trimming stripped 2 bases from V and 9 bases from J, with 5 bases between. The CDR3 runs to 10 residues. CDR3 residues: CASSLGAQYF. The CDR3 DNA follows: TGTGCCAGCAGCTTAGGGGCCCAGTACTTC.

The rearrangement uses TRBV4-2 and TRBJ2-7; the D is unclear. Between the trimmed V and J ends, which lost 3 bases and 2 bases, there was a span of 11 bases. The CDR3 has 14 residues. Germline V CDR1 and CDR2: LGHNA, YNFKEQ. The CDR3 sequence is CASSQAAETYEQYF. The CDR3 nucleotides read TGTGCCAGCAGCCAGGCAGCAGAGACCTACGAGCAGTACTTC.

This chain joins TRBV28 and TRBJ1-1; D gene ambiguous. Germline assignment: CDR1 MDHEN and CDR2 SYDVKM. V was shortened by 2 bases and J by 1 base, with 11 bases between the two germline ends. The CDR3 loop spans 15 amino acids. CDR3: CASSLLYTANTEAFF. The CDR3 DNA follows: TGTGCCAGCAGTTTACTTTATACAGCGAACACTGAAGCTTTCTTT.

The rearrangement links TRBV24-1 to TRBJ2-7, with a weak D call TRBD1 (6 bases). V was clipped by 2 bases and J by 1 base, with 17 bases between them. The CDR3 sequence is 17 residues long. The germline V gene has CDR1 KGHDR and CDR2 SFDVKD. CDR3 coding DNA: TGTGCCACCAGTGATTCAAAACAGGGCTGGGGGTCCTACGAGCAGTACTTC. This gives the protein CATSDSKQGWGSYEQYF.

The rearrangement uses TRBV28 and TRBJ2-3, with no clear D. The CDR3 extends over 14 amino acids. The V and J ends lost 8 bases and 1 base respectively, with 13 bases between them. CDR1 MDHEN and CDR2 SYDVKM come from the germline V gene. Here the CDR3 DNA reads TGTGCCAGCCAGTTGCCGCAAGGCACAGATACGCAGTATTTT. As protein: CASQLPQGTDTQYF.

The chain uses TRBV29-1 and TRBJ2-1, with 9 nucleotides matching TRBD2. The CDR3 loop spans 16 amino acids. The V and J ends lost 3 bases and 2 bases, in that order; junction bases with no gene match: 8. The V gene's germline CDR1 is SQVTM and CDR2 ANQGSEA. In nucleotides, the CDR3 is TGCAGCGTTGAGCGTATAGCGGGGGTTACCTACAATGAGCAGTTCTTC. Encoded protein: CSVERIAGVTYNEQFF.

CDR3 region: CSVEERERENTEAFF. In nucleotides, the CDR3 is TGCAGCGTTGAAGAGAGGGAGCGGGAGAACACTGAAGCTTTCTTT. The genes are TRBV29-1 and TRBJ1-1, with D hard to call. Germline CDR1 is SQVTM and CDR2 is ANQGSEA. Trimming took 0 bases from V and 1 from J, leaving 12 bases between them. This CDR3 region has 15 residues.

This CDR3 is CASRVLPAAPTEAFF. The CDR3 DNA reads TGTGCCAGCAGAGTTTTGCCGGCGGCACCTACTGAAGCTTTCTTT. V usage is TRBV7-2 and J usage is TRBJ1-1; D is ambiguous. Germline V gene data show CDR1 as SGHTA and CDR2 as FQGNSA. The V end was cut by 6 bases, the J end by 5 bases, with 19 bases between. There are 15 residues in the CDR3. The full variable domain, with the rest looked up from reference TRBV7-2 and TRBJ1-1, is GAGVSQSPSNKVTEKGKDVELRCDPISGHTALYWYRQSLGQGLEFLIYFQGNSAPDKSGLPSDRFSAERTGGSVSTLTIQRTQQEDSAVYLCASRVLPAAPTEAFFGQGTRLTVV.

This clone has a single count. The rearrangement uses TRBV11-3 and TRBJ2-7, with unresolved D. The CDR3 is 14 residues long. Germline CDR1 and CDR2: SGHNT and YENEEA. Between the trimmed V and J ends, which lost 5 bases and 0 bases, there was a span of 11 bases. The CDR3 sequence: CASSPGLSSYEQYF. Here the CDR3 DNA reads TGTGCCAGCAGCCCTGGTCTTAGCTCCTACGAGCAGTACTTC.

This clone appeared a few times. The chain recombines TRBV27 with TRBJ2-1, with D uncertain. Germline V CDR1 and CDR2: MNHEY, SMNVEV (reference sequence). V was cut by 2 bases and J by 8 bases, with 10 bases left in between. The CDR3 is 13 residues long. The CDR3 loop reads CASSLPGFHEQFF. The CDR3 DNA follows: TGTGCCAGCAGTTTACCCGGGTTTCATGAGCAGTTCTTC.

This chain joins TRBV3-1 (or the pseudogene TRBV3-2) and TRBJ2-1; TRBD2 matches 10 bases. V lost 2 bases and J lost 8; bases outside the gene matches: 6. Germline CDR1 and CDR2: LGHDT and YNNKEL (reference sequence). There are 15 residues in the CDR3. CDR3 sequence (DNA): TGTGCCAGCAGCCAACCCCAGCGGGGGGGGGATGAGCAGTTCTTC. It encodes CASSQPQRGGDEQFF.

The V and J genes are TRBV20-1 and TRBJ1-6, with unresolved D. The CDR3 is made up of 11 amino acids. Trimming took off 4 bases at V and 13 bases at J, with 11 bases between the two ends. Per germline, CDR1 DFQATT and CDR2 SNEGSKA (reference sequence). For the CDR3, the DNA is TGCAGTGCTATTGGAGGGCTCCCCCTCCACTTT. It translates to CSAIGGLPLHF.